The present entry profiles one T cell receptor (beta chain) with its context. Its target is unknown. The V end was cut by 0 bases, the J end by 6 bases, with 14 bases between. This CDR3 has 15 amino acids. CDR1 and CDR2 from the germline V gene are SEHNR and FQNEAQ (reference sequence). The source of the sample is a study of cytomegalovirus exposure and HLA in healthy donors. Points from the study as a whole: The study listed 150 to 200 cytomegalovirus-associated TCR beta chains.

The table came from immunoSEQ multiplex PCR; TCRdb's copy has only in-frame clones and leaves some out. The sample carries about 120,000 clones, about 96% recorded once. The source of this sequence is a man aged 18 to 29 in good health and CMV-seronegative. The rearrangement joins TRBV7-9 to TRBJ1-2; maybe TRBD1 (5 bases). The sequenced material came from PBMCs. CDR3 sequence reads: CASSLAGKGTNGYTF. The CDR3 bases are TGTGCCAGCAGCTTAGCGGGCAAAGGGACTAATGGCTACACCTTC. Full variable domain (missing parts from reference TRBV7-9 and TRBJ1-2): DTGVSQNPRHKITKRGQNVTFRCDPISEHNRLYWYRQTLGQGPEFLTYFQNEAQLEKSRLLSDRFSAERPKGSFSTLEIQRTEQGDSAMYLCASSLAGKGTNGYTFGSGTRLTVV.